This T cell receptor (beta chain) was observed in a study of cytomegalovirus exposure and HLA in healthy donors. For the study at large: Earlier, roughly 120 million unique TCR beta sequences were recovered from about 179 million T cells by an analysis. Study-wide results and limits: Later genetic work tied a missense DCLRE1C variant to beta-chain V and J trimming. With further analysis later on, most CMV-associated TCR beta chains appeared HLA-restricted.

Primers for the PCR totalled 60 Vbeta and 13 Jbeta. Profiling relied on immunoSEQ multiplex PCR, and the TCRdb table lists in-frame clones only, not all of them. The sample consists of about 130,000 clones, 74% of them appearing once. Comment on this clone: Its specificity is not known.

The TCR sequence derives from a woman between 45 and 65 years old in good health and CMV-seropositive. The sample comprised PBMCs.

CDR3 in amino acids: CASSPDLSPRVPGAQHF. CDR3 nucleotides: TGTGCCAGCAGCCCAGACCTTAGTCCCAGAGTCCCGGGGGCCCAGCATTTT. The chain uses TRBV2 and TRBJ1-5, with D tentatively TRBD1 (5 bases). V was shortened by 6 bases and J by 11 bases, with 29 bases between the two germline ends. The germline CDR1 and CDR2 sequences are SNHLY and FYNNEI. There are 17 residues in the CDR3.